This T cell receptor beta chain stems from a study of CD8+ T cells in alopecia areata. Points from the study as a whole: When scalp samples are sequenced, resident alphabeta T cells of normal skin are also captured. Scalp clonality and expanded CD8+ clones among the top 100 showed significant decreases with tofacitinib.

Treatment in this sample: oral pan-JAK inhibitor, 5-10 mg twice daily. It was from PBMCs that CD4+ and CD8+ T cells were sorted. Regarding this clone: Its antigen is undetermined.

RNA extraction and reverse transcription yielded cDNA as sequencing template. Sequencing used immunoSEQ multiplex PCR; TCRdb keeps in-frame clones, though not all of them. The sample includes 120,000 to 150,000 clones, more than 85% of them seen just once. The V end was cut by 6 bases, the J end by 5 bases, with 11 bases between. The CDR3 sequence is 12 residues long. Germline values: CDR1 SNHLY, CDR2 FYNNEI. The clonotype was recovered from a human donor with alopecia areata. This chain joins TRBV2 and TRBJ2-7, with D possibly being TRBD1 or TRBD2 (5 bases each). The sample in question was CD8+ T cells sorted from blood, obtained at week 4, from a patient treated with tofacitinib. The CDR3 loop reads CASREGRNEQYF. The CDR3 DNA reads TGTGCCAGCAGAGAGGGACGGAACGAGCAGTACTTC.